The 11 T cell receptor beta chains below come from one sample, sequenced in a study of T cell repertoires in cytomegalovirus infection. TCRdb reanalysed the reads using MiXCR and keeps one entry per CDR3 protein. This repertoire shows approximately 990,000 distinct CDR3 sequences, roughly 31% found once; its top ten account for over 10%. These receptors have no known antigen. The material sequenced was cultured CD8+ T cells from PBMCs, taken from culture after CMV antigen stimulation. The receptors originated from a human donor in good health (CMV status not recorded). Some clones in this sample may be carry-over from other donors' samples.

This clonotype was found many times. V gene TRBV13 combines with J gene TRBJ2-3; D might be TRBD1 (5 bases). This CDR3 comprises 16 residues. The germline CDR1 and CDR2 sequences are PRHDT and FYEKMQ (reference sequence). The V gene lost 5 bases and the J gene lost 1 base, with 16 bases spanning the gap. In DNA, the CDR3 is TGTGCCAGCAGCCGTGGTAGGGGTATCGGCACAGATACGCAGTATTTT. Translation gives CASSRGRGIGTDTQYF.

This clonotype is a singleton in its sample. This chain connects TRBV13 to TRBJ2-1; 7 bases fit TRBD2. Trimming cost V 0 bases and J 5 bases; bases outside gene matches: 4. The V gene's germline CDR1 is PRHDT and CDR2 FYEKMQ (reference sequence). CDR3 length: 15 amino acids. The CDR3 region has the DNA TGTGCCAGCAGCTTAGGCCGTCTAGCGGACAATGAGCAGTTCTTC. It is translated as CASSLGRLADNEQFF.

CDR3 sequence: CASSLIGREVQHF. The CDR3 bases are TGTGCCAGCAGTTTAATAGGAAGGGAGGTCCAGCATTTT. The J gene is TRBJ1-5, the V gene TRBV27; D ambiguous. This CDR3 is 13 amino acids long. The germline V gene has CDR1 MNHEY and CDR2 SMNVEV (reference sequence). The V end lost 2 bases, the J end lost 12 bases, and 14 bases lay between the germline ends.

The CDR3 sequence is CAISGQGSTNEKLFF. The CDR3 DNA sequence: TGTGCCATCAGTGGACAGGGATCGACTAATGAAAAACTGTTTTTT. The rearrangement links TRBV10-3 to TRBJ1-4, with 7 bases identical to TRBD1. Per the germline V gene, CDR1 is ENHRY and CDR2 is SYGVKD. Germline trimming cut 4 bases from V and 2 bases from J; bases unmatched to any gene: 4. The CDR3 consists of 15 residues.

Here the CDR3 DNA reads TGTGCCATCAGTGACCCACAGTGGGATGAGCAGTTCTTC. Amino acids: CAISDPQWDEQFF. V and J are TRBV10-3 and TRBJ2-1; D gene ambiguous. Germline CDR1 reads ENHRY; CDR2 reads SYGVKD. Trimming cost V 3 bases and J 8 bases, with 11 bases left between them. This CDR3 comprises 13 residues.

The chain recombines TRBV4-1 with TRBJ2-5; 9 bases match TRBD2. The length of the CDR3 is 14 residues. The V gene end was trimmed by 2 bases and the J gene end by 5 bases; junction bases not matched to a gene: 3. Per germline, CDR1 MGHRA and CDR2 YSYEKL. In nucleotides, the CDR3 is TGCGCCAGCAGCCAAAGCGGGGGGCTGGAGACCCAGTACTTC. This gives the protein CASSQSGGLETQYF.

This clonotype was picked up many times. The V call is TRBV7-9, the J call TRBJ2-6, with a weak D call TRBD1 (5 bases). The V gene lost 5 bases and the J gene lost 0 bases, with 14 bases spanning the gap. CDR1 SEHNR and CDR2 FQNEAQ come from the germline V gene (reference sequence). This CDR3 region has 17 residues. In DNA, the CDR3 is TGTGCCAGCAGCCCCGATCAGGGAATCTCTGGGGCCAACGTCCTGACTTTC. Residues: CASSPDQGISGANVLTF. The full variable domain, its missing parts supplied by reference TRBV7-9 and TRBJ2-6, is DTGVSQNPRHKITKRGQNVTFRCDPISEHNRLYWYRQTLGQGPEFLTYFQNEAQLEKSRLLSDRFSAERPKGSFSTLEIQRTEQGDSAMYLCASSPDQGISGANVLTFGAGSRLTVL.

The chain couples TRBV6-6 to TRBJ2-7; 9 bases agree with TRBD1. This CDR3 is 14 amino acids long. With 5 bases clipped from V and 5 bases from J, the junction kept 7 bases outside the gene matches. Germline assignment: CDR1 MNHNY and CDR2 SVGAGI (reference sequence). The CDR3 DNA is TGTGCCAGCAGTGGTGACAGGGGGAAGGACGAGCAGTACGTC. Translation: CASSGDRGKDEQYV.

This clonotype came up a few times. J is TRBJ2-5 and V is TRBV10-3, with 11 bases fitting TRBD1. The CDR3 runs 13 residues. Per the germline V gene, CDR1 is ENHRY and CDR2 is SYGVKD. With V trimmed by 9 bases and J by 2 bases, 2 bases remained unmatched. The CDR3 spells CAIRDRGQETQYF. CDR3 coding DNA: TGTGCCATAAGGGACAGGGGGCAAGAGACCCAGTACTTC.

In this sample, this clonotype turned up a few times. The gene calls are TRBV7-9 and TRBJ2-4; D ambiguous. The CDR3 consists of 14 residues. CDR1 is SEHNR, CDR2 FQNEAQ, per germline (reference sequence). V was shortened by 4 bases and J by 8 bases, with 15 bases between the two germline ends. The CDR3 is CASSSVGSADIQYF. The DNA for the CDR3 is TGTGCCAGCAGCTCTGTCGGGTCCGCTGACATTCAGTACTTC.

The V gene is TRBV27, the J gene TRBJ2-7; D gene ambiguous. Germline loops: CDR1 MNHEY, CDR2 SMNVEV (reference sequence). Trimming pared 7 bases from V and 4 bases from J, leaving 17 bases between. The CDR3 sequence is 14 residues long. Here the CDR3 DNA reads TGTGCCAGCACCCCTCAACTCACGGGTTACGAGCAGTACTTC. Amino acids: CASTPQLTGYEQYF.